The 8 T cell receptor beta chains given below trace back to one sample, sequenced in a study of T cells in Graves' hyperthyroidism and ophthalmopathy. The CDR3 regions of TCR beta were amplified from RNA transcripts. Researchers ran a first-round RT-PCR on the TCR CDR3 using the HTBI primer set. A single record per CDR3 protein comes from TCRdb applying MiXCR to the multiplex PCR reads. Here the sample spans a few hundred thousand distinct CDR3 sequences, around 18% being singletons. The material sequenced was blood. These TCRs come from a woman in her thirties or forties with Graves' ophthalmopathy.

In its sample, this clonotype was seen many times. The chain is built from TRBV12-3 or TRBV12-4 and TRBJ1-1; D is perhaps TRBD1 (6 bases). The V gene lost 5 bases and the J gene lost 4 bases, with 14 bases spanning the gap. The CDR3 contains 14 residues. The DNA of the CDR3 is TGTGCCAGCAGTCCCGGGAGGGGGAGCACTGAAGCTTTCTTT. This gives the protein CASSPGRGSTEAFF.

This clonotype was detected ten times or more. V gene TRBV25-1 combines with J gene TRBJ1-2; tentatively, D is TRBD1 (6 bases). V lost 2 bases to trimming and J lost 4 bases, with 8 bases between them. The germline CDR1 and CDR2 sequences are MGHDK and SYGVNS. The CDR3 is made up of 13 amino acids. The chain's CDR3 is CASSEQQGYGYTF. The CDR3, as DNA: TGTGCCAGCAGTGAACAACAGGGCTATGGCTACACCTTC.

In its sample, this clonotype was seen many times. The chain employs TRBV20-1 and TRBJ1-2; no definite D call. V gave up 1 base and J gave up 6 bases, with 15 bases separating them. CDR1 DFQATT and CDR2 SNEGSKA come from the germline V gene (reference sequence). The CDR3 sequence is 14 residues long. The CDR3 protein is CSARGPYGSDGYTF. As DNA, the CDR3 is TGCAGTGCTAGAGGGCCCTACGGGTCCGATGGCTACACCTTC.

This clonotype was observed many times. The J gene is TRBJ2-7, the V gene TRBV7-8; D possibly corresponds to TRBD2 (6 bases). Trimming left V 5 bases short and J 3 bases short, with 23 bases between. The CDR3 is made up of 17 amino acids. Germline V lookup: CDR1 SGHVS, CDR2 FQNEAQ. The CDR3, as DNA: TGTGCCAGCAGCCATCACATAGATATGGAGGGCCGCTACGAGCAGTACTTC. It is translated as CASSHHIDMEGRYEQYF.

The table lists this clonotype with many counts. This chain uses TRBV28 with TRBJ2-7; 9 nucleotides align to TRBD1. Trimming cost V 6 bases and J 2 bases; bases outside gene matches: 8. The germline gives CDR1 MDHEN, CDR2 SYDVKM. The CDR3 runs 15 residues. The CDR3 spells CASRGTGTGAYEQYF. The CDR3 DNA reads TGTGCCAGCAGGGGGACAGGGACAGGTGCCTACGAGCAGTACTTC.

This clonotype was detected many times. Likely a read error: the CDR3 ends without its conserved phenylalanine or tryptophan. The chain links TRBV28 to TRBJ1-2; 11 bases are shared with TRBD1. V lost 6 bases and J lost 2; bases outside the gene matches: 2. Per germline, CDR1 MDHEN and CDR2 SYDVKM. The CDR3 loop spans 14 amino acids. CDR3 in amino acids: CASRRTGGNYGYTL. DNA for the CDR3: TGTGCCAGCAGAAGGACAGGGGGCAACTATGGCTACACCCTC.

This clonotype was detected ten times or more. The V and J genes are TRBV7-8 and TRBJ2-7, with D possibly being TRBD1 (6 bases). CDR1 is SGHVS, CDR2 FQNEAQ, per germline. V lost 2 bases, J lost 5 bases, and 10 bases lay in between. CDR3 size: 13 residues. The CDR3 sequence: CASSLYRVHEQYF. Written as DNA, the CDR3 is TGTGCCAGCAGCTTATACAGGGTCCACGAGCAGTACTTC. Supplemented by reference TRBV7-8 and TRBJ2-7, the full variable domain reads GAGVSQSPRYKVAKRGQDVALRCDPISGHVSLFWYQQALGQGPEFLTYFQNEAQLDKSGLPSDRFFAERPEGSVSTLKIQRTQQEDSAVYLCASSLYRVHEQYFGPGTRLTVT.

The table lists this clonotype with many counts. This chain connects TRBV24-1 to TRBJ1-5, with a possible D match to TRBD1 (5 bases). The ends were cut back, 7 bases at V and 1 base at J, with 10 bases in the middle. The CDR3 spans 14 residues. The germline gives CDR1 KGHDR, CDR2 SFDVKD. The CDR3, as DNA: TGTGCCACCAGCCAAGCAGGGAGCAATCAGCCCCAGCATTTT. It is translated as CATSQAGSNQPQHF.